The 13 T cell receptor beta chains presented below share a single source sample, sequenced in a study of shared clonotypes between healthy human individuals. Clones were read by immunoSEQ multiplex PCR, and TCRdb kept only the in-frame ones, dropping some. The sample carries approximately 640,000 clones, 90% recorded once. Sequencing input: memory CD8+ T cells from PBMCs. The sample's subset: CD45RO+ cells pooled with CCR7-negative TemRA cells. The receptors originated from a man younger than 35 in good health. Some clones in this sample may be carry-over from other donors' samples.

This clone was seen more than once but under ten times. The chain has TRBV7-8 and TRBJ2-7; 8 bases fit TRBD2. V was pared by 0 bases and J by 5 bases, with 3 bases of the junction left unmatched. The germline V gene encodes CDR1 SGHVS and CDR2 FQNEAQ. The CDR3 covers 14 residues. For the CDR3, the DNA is TGTGCCAGCAGCTTAGCGGGACTAGGCCACGAGCAGTACTTC. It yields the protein CASSLAGLGHEQYF. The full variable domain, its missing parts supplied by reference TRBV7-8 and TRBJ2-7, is GAGVSQSPRYKVAKRGQDVALRCDPISGHVSLFWYQQALGQGPEFLTYFQNEAQLDKSGLPSDRFFAERPEGSVSTLKIQRTQQEDSAVYLCASSLAGLGHEQYFGPGTRLTVT.

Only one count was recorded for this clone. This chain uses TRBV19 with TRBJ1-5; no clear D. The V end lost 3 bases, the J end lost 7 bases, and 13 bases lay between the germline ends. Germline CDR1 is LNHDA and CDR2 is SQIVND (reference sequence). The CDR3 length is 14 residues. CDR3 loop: CASSIGGWGQPQHF. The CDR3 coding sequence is TGTGCCAGTAGTATTGGCGGATGGGGACAGCCCCAGCATTTT.

CDR3 in DNA: TGTGCCAGCCGCCCCCCCCGGGGTAACTCCTACGAGCAGTACTTC. The encoded protein is CASRPPRGNSYEQYF. The rearrangement uses TRBV13 and TRBJ2-7; possibly TRBD2 for D (5 bases). Germline V gene lookup returns CDR1 PRHDT and CDR2 FYEKMQ (reference sequence). The CDR3 is 15 residues long. V lost 8 bases to trimming and J lost 0 bases, with 17 bases between them.

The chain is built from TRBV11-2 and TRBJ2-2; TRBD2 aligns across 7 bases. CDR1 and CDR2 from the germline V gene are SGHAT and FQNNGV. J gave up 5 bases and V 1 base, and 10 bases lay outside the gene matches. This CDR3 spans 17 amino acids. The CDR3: CASSLVPAGVRTGELFF. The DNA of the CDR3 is TGTGCCAGCAGCTTAGTCCCGGCGGGGGTCAGGACCGGGGAGCTGTTTTTT.

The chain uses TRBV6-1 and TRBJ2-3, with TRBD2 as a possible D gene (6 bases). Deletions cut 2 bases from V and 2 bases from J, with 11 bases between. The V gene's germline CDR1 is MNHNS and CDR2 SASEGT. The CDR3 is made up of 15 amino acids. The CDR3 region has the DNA TGTGCCAGCAGTGAATGGGGGAGGCCCACAGATACGCAGTATTTT. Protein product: CASSEWGRPTDTQYF.

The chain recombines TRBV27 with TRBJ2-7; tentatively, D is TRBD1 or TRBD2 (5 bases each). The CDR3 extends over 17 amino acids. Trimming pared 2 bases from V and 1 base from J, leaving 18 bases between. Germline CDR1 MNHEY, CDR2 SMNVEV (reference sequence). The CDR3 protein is CASSLNPMGVPSYEQYF. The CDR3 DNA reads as TGTGCCAGCAGTTTAAACCCCATGGGGGTACCATCCTACGAGCAGTACTTC.

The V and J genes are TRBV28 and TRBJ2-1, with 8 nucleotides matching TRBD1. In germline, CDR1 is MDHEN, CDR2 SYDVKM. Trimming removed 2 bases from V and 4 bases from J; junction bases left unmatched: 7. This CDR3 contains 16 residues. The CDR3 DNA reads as TGTGCCAGCAGTTTACTCGGGACAGGCCTTTACAATGAGCAGTTCTTC. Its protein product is CASSLLGTGLYNEQFF.

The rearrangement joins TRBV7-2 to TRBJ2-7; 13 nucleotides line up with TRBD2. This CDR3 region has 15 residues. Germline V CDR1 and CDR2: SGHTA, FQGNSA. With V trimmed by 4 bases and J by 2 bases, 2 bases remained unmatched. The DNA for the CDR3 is TGTGCCAGCAGCTCCGGGACTAGCGGGACCTACGAGCAGTACTTC. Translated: CASSSGTSGTYEQYF.

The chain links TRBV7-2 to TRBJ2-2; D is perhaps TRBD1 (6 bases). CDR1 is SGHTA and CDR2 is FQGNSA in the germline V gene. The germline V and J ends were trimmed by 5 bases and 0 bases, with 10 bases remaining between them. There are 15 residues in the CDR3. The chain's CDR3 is CASSPGTTNTGELFF. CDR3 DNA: TGTGCCAGCAGCCCCGGGACAACGAACACCGGGGAGCTGTTTTTT.

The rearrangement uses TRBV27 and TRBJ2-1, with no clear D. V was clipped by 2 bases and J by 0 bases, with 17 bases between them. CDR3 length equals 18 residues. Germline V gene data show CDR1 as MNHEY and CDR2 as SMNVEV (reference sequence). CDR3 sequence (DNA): TGTGCCAGCAGTTTACCCTCCGAAAGGCAGAGCTCCTACAATGAGCAGTTCTTC. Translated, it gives CASSLPSERQSSYNEQFF.

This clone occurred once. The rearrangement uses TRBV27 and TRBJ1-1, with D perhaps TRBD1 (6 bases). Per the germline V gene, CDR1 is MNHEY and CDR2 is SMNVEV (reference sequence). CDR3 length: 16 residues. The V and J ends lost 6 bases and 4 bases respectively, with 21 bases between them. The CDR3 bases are TGTGCCAGCAGCCTGGGGACACCGTGGGTGGGCACTGAAGCTTTCTTT. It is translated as CASSLGTPWVGTEAFF.

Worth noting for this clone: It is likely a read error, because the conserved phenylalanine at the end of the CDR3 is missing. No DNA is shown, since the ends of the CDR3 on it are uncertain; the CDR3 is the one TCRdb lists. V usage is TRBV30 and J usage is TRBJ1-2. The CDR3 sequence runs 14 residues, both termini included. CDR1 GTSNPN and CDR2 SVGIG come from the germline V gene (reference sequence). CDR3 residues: CAWRSRRYRKTYGY.

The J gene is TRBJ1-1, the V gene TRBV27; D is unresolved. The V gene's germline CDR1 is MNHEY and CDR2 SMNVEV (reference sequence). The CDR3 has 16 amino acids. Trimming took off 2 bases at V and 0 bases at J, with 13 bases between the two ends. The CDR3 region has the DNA TGTGCCAGCAGTTTACTCGAGCCTAGAATGAACACTGAAGCTTTCTTT. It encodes CASSLLEPRMNTEAFF.